This T cell receptor (beta chain) emerged from a study of CD8 T cells in ankylosing spondylitis. Germline CDR1 SGHDT, CDR2 YYEEEE. The CDR3 has 17 residues. V lost 0 bases and J 3 bases, leaving 15 bases between the germline ends. Overall study results and limits: Clones tied to disease were said to be significantly enriched in matched ankylosing spondylitis synovial fluid. CD8+ by phenotype, disease-linked clones were relatively rare in peripheral blood.

In regard to this clonotype: Its antigen is as yet unknown.

TCRdb itself ran the 5' RACE reads through MiXCR, one entry per CDR3 protein. The sample shows some 87,000 distinct CDR3 sequences, roughly 10% of them seen only once. The chain carries TRBV5-6 and TRBJ2-2; D might be TRBD1 (5 bases). Material: blood, either unsorted or a sorted T cell fraction (not recorded which). This TCR was recovered from a male donor with ankylosing spondylitis or in good health (not recorded which). This CDR3 reads CASSLAAGIVDTGELFF. CDR3 in DNA: TGTGCCAGCAGCTTGGCAGCAGGGATAGTGGACACCGGGGAGCTGTTTTTT.